This T cell receptor (beta chain) was obtained from a study of type 1 regulatory T cells. Study-wide context: This in vitro CD4 product, T-allo10, is enriched for Tr1 cells and alloantigen-specific. Regarding the study as a whole: Compared with non-Tr1 cells, Tr1 cells showed a narrower TCR repertoire.

TCRdb recomputed calls from the reads with MiXCR, one row per CDR3 protein. Of approximately 77,000 distinct CDR3 sequences listed, about 20% were seen once; the top ten hold more than 6.5%. This clonotype was observed a few times. Its matching antigen is unknown. The CDR3 has 14 amino acids. Per the germline V gene, CDR1 is SGHNT and CDR2 is YYREEE (reference sequence). Deletions cut 7 bases from V and 1 base from J, with 11 bases between. The chain has TRBV5-4 and TRBJ2-2, with a weak D call TRBD2 (6 bases). The receptor was isolated from a human donor in good health. Sequenced material: cultured type 1 regulatory T (Tr1) cells, either the whole culture or a sorted fraction (not recorded which). CDR3 sequence reads: CASGIAVNTGELFF. For the CDR3, the DNA is TGTGCCAGCGGCATAGCGGTGAACACCGGGGAGCTGTTTTTT.